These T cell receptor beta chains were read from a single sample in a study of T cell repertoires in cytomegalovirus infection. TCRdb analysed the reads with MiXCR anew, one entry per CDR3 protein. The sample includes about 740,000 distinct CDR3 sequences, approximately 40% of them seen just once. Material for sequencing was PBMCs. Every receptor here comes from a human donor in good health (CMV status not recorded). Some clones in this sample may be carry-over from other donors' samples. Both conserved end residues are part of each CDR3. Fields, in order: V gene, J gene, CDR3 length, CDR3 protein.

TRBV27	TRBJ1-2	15	CASSDHRDSYYGYTF
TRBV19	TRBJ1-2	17	CASSIESGSADAYGYTF
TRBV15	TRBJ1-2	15	CATSRAHGQNYGYTF
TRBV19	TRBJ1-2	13	CASGRGRDHGYTF
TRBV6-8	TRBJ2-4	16	CASSQGGSPAKNIQYF
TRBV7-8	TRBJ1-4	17	CASSLEEGTDINEKLFF
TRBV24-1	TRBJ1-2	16	CATSETPGQGDYGYTF
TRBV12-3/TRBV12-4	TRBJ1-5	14	CASTSLGLNQPQHF
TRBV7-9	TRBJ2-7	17	CASRPTGGFSPTYEQYF
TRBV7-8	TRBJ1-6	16	CASSLGTSGSNSPLHF
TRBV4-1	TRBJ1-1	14	CASSPQGLDTEAFF
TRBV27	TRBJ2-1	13	CASSGLEGYEQFF
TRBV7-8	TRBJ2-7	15	CASSRGQVLSYEQYF
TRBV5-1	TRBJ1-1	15	CASTPGTPGNTEAFF
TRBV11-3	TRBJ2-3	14	CASSSGLNPDTQYF
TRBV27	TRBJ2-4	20	CASSLSAGQGGTLAKNIQYF
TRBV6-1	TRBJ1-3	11	CGEGSGNTIYF
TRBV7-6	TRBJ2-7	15	CASSLAGRGSYEQYF
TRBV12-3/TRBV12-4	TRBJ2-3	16	CASSMGQGPRTDTQYF
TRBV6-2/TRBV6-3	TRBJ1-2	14	CASSYSGQTYGYTF
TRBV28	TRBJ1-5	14	CASYTGGVYQPQHF
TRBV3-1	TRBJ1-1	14	CASSQGHLGTEAFF
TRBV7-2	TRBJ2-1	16	CASSLAGTSGKNEQFF
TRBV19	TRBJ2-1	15	CASSTASGRAGEQFF
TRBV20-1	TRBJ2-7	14	CSAISAPVTYEQYF
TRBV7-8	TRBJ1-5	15	CASSLARQNNQPQHF
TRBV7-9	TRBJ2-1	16	CASRPTLAGGYNEQFF
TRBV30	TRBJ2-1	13	CAWRGATYNEQFF
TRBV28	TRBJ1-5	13	CATETGAHQPQHF
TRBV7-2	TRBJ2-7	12	CARSQQGDAQYF
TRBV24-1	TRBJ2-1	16	CATSDAGTSGRNEQFF
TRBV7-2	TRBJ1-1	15	CASSLGRGYNTEAFF
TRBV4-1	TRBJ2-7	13	CASSQGQYYEQYF
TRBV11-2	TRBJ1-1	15	CASSPFRDRGSEAFF
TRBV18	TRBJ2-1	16	CASSPPSGTTYNEQFF
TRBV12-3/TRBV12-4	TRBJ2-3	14	CASSSGARIDTQYF
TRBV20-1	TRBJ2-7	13	CSASSGYSYEQYF
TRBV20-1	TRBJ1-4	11	CSVRIGEKLFF
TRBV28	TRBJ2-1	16	CASIEVGGTSYNEQFF
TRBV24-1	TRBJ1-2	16	CATSDLKGQGIYGYTF
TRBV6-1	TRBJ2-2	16	CASDRDSGSTVGELFF
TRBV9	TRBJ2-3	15	CASSVEWGGTDTQYF
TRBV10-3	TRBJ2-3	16	CAINKDRDRATDTQYF
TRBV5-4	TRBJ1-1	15	CASRPQTGGDTEAFF